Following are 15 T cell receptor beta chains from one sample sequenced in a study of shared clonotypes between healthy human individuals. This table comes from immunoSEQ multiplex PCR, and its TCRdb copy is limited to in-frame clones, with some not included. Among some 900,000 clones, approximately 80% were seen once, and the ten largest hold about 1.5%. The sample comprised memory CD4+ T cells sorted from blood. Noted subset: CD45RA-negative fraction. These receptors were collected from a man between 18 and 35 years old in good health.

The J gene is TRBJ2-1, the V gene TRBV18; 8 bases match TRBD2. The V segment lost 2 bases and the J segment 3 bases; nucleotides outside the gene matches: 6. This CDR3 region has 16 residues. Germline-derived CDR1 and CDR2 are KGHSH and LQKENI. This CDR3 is CASSPAGTSRYNEQFF. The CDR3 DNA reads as TGTGCCAGCTCACCAGCCGGGACTAGTCGCTACAATGAGCAGTTCTTC. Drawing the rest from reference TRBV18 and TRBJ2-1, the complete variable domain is NAGVMQNPRHLVRRRGQEARLRCSPMKGHSHVYWYRQLPEEGLKFMVYLQKENIIDESGMPKERFSAEFPKEGPSILRIQQVVRGDSAAYFCASSPAGTSRYNEQFFGPGTRLTVL.

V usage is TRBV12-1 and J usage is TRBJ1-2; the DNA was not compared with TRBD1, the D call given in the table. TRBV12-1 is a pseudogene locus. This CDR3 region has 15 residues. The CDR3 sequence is CASSSTGQGARGYTF. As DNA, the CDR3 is TGTGCCAGCAGCTCAACCGGACAGGGGGCGCGAGGCTACACCTTC.

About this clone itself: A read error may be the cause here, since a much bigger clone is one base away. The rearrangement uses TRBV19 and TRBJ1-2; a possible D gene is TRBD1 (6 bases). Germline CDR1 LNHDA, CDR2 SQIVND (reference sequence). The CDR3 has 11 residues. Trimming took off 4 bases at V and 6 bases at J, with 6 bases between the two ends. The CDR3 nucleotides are TGTGCCAGTAGTACAGGGGATGGCTACACCTTC. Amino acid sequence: CASSTGDGYTF.

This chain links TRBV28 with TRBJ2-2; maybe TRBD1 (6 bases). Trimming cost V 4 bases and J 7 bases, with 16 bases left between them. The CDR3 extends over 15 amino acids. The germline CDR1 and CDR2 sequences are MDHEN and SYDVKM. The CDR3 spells CASSSRGFMGGELFF. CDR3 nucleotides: TGTGCCAGCAGTTCCAGGGGTTTCATGGGCGGGGAGCTGTTTTTT.

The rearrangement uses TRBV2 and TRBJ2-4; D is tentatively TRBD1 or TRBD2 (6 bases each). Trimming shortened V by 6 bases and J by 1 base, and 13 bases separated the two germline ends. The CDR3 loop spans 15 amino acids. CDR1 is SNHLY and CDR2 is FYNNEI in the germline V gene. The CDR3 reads CASRGGGGAKNIQYF. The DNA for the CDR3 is TGTGCCAGCAGGGGGGGCGGTGGGGCCAAAAACATTCAGTACTTC. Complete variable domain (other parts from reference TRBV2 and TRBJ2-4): EPEVTQTPSHQVTQMGQEVILRCVPISNHLYFYWYRQILGQKVEFLVSFYNNEISEKSEIFDDQFSVERPDGSNFTLKIRSTKLEDSAMYFCASRGGGGAKNIQYFGAGTRLSVL.

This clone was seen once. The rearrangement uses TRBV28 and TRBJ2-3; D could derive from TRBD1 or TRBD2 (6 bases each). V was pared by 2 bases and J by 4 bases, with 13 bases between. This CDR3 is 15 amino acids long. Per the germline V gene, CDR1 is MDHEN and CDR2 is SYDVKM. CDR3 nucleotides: TGTGCCAGCAGTTTAGGAAGGGGGAGGTCAGATACGCAGTATTTT. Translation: CASSLGRGRSDTQYF.

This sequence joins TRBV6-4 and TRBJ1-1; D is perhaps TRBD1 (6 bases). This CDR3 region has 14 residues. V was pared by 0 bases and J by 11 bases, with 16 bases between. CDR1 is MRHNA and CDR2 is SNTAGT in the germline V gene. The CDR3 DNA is TGTGCCAGCAGTGACTCTGGGGGGGCGACGACCGCTTTCTTT. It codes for CASSDSGGATTAFF.

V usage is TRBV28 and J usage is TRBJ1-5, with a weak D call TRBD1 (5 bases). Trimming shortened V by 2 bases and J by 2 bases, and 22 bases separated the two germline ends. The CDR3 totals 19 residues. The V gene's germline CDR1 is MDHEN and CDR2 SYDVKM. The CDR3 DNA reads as TGTGCCAGCAGTTTACCCCCCGGGAGGGGATGGACGGGCAATCAGCCCCAGCATTTT. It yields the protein CASSLPPGRGWTGNQPQHF.

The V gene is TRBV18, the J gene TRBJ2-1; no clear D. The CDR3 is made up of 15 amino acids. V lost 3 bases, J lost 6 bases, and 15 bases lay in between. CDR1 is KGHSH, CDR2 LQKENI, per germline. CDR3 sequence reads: CASSPDLVAFNEQFF. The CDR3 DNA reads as TGTGCCAGCTCACCGGATCTTGTGGCGTTCAATGAGCAGTTCTTC.

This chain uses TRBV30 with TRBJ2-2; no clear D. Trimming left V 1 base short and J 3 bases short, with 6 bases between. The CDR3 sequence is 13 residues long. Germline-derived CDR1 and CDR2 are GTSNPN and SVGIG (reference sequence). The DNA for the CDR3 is TGTGCCTGGAGTGGGCGGCACACCGGGGAGCTGTTTTTT. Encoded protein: CAWSGRHTGELFF.

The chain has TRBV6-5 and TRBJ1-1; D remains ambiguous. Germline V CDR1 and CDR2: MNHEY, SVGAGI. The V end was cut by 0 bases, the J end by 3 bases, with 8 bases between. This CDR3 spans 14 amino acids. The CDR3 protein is CASSYSGRDTEAFF. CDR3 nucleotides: TGTGCCAGCAGTTACTCGGGTAGGGACACTGAAGCTTTCTTT.

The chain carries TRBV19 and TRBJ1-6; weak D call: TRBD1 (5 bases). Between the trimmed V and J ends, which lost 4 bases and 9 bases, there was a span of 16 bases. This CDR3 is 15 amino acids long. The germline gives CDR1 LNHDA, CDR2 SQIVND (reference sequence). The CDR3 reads CASSNQGAVGSPLHF. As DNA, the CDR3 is TGTGCCAGTAGTAACCAGGGTGCGGTCGGTTCACCCCTCCACTTT.

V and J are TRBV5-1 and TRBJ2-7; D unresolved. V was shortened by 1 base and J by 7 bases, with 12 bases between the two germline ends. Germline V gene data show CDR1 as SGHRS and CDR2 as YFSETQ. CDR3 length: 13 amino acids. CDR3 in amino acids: CASSLNYLREQYF. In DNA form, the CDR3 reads TGCGCCAGCAGCTTGAACTATCTTCGGGAGCAGTACTTC.

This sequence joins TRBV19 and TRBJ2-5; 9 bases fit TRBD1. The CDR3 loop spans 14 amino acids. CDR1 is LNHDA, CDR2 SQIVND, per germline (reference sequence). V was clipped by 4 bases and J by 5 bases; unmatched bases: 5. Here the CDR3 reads CASSRVGQGETQYF. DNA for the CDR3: TGTGCCAGTAGTAGGGTTGGACAGGGGGAGACCCAGTACTTC.

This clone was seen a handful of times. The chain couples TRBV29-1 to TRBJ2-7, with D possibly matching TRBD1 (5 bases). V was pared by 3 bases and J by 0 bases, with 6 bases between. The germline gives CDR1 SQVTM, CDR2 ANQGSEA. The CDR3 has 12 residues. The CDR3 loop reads CSVETDSYEQYF. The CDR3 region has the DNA TGCAGCGTTGAGACAGACTCCTACGAGCAGTACTTC.